This TCR beta chain was retrieved from a study of blood T cell repertoires in COVID-19. Study as a whole: Sites in the United States, Italy and Spain provided acute and convalescent COVID-19 samples. Sources were T cells, B-cell-depleted T cells, or PBMCs; the material itself was cDNA or gDNA.

Germline V gene sequence: CDR1 SQVTM, CDR2 ANQGSEA. With V trimmed by 5 bases and J by 5 bases, 8 bases remained unmatched. CDR3 length: 14 amino acids. Enrollment of patients from Seattle took place during active infection, with longitudinal follow-up. The protocol was immunoSEQ multiplex PCR, while the TCRdb copy is restricted to in-frame clones and leaves out a portion. The data show about 70,000 clones, with more than 75% seen just once and 16% held by the top ten. This chain connects TRBV29-1 to TRBJ1-5, with 8 nucleotides matching TRBD1. This clonotype was obtained from a man between 40 and 49 years old with COVID-19, enrolled during active disease. Material: peripheral blood. This chain's CDR3 is CSVRQGASDQPQHF. CDR3 in DNA: TGCAGCGTTAGGCAGGGGGCGTCGGATCAGCCCCAGCATTTT.